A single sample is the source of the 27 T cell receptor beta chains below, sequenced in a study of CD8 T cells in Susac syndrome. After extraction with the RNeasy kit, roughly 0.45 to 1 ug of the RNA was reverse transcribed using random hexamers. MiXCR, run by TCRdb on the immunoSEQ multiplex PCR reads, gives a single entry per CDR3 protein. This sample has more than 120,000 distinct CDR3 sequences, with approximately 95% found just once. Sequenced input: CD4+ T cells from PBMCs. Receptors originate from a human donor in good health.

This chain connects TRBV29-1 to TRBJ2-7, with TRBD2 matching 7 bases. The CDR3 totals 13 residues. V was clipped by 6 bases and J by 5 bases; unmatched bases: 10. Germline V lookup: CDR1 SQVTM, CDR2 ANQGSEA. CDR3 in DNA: TGCAGCGTCCATGGGGGGGGTAGAGACGAGCAGTACTTC. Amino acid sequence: CSVHGGGRDEQYF.

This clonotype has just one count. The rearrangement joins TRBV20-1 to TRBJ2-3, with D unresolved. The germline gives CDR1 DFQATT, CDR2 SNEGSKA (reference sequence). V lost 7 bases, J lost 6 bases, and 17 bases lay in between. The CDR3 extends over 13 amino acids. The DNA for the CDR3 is TGCAGTGTTCGGGCGCGAGGAGCGGATACGCAGTATTTT. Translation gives CSVRARGADTQYF.

The CDR3 is CSARFGGGPQPQHF. CDR3 nucleotides: TGCAGTGCTAGATTCGGAGGCGGCCCTCAGCCCCAGCATTTT. The gene calls are TRBV20-1 and TRBJ1-5; the D is unclear. The V gene's germline CDR1 is DFQATT and CDR2 SNEGSKA (reference sequence). V was pared by 2 bases and J by 6 bases, with 14 bases between. The CDR3 totals 14 residues.

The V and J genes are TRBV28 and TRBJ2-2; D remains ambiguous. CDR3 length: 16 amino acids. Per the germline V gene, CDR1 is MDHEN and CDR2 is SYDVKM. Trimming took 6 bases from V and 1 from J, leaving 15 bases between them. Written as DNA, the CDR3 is TGTGCCAGCAGCCTTTTGTGGGGTGGGAACACCGGGGAGCTGTTTTTT. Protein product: CASSLLWGGNTGELFF. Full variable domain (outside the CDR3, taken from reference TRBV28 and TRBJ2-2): DVKVTQSSRYLVKRTGEKVFLECVQDMDHENMFWYRQDPGLGLRLIYFSYDVKMKEKGDIPEGYSVSREKKERFSLILESASTNQTSMYLCASSLLWGGNTGELFFGEGSRLTVL.

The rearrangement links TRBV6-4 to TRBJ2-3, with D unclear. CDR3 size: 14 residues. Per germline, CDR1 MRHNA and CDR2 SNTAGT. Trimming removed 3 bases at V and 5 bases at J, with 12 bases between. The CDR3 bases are TGTGCCAGCAGTGAGCAAGATCTAGAAGATACGCAGTATTTT. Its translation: CASSEQDLEDTQYF.

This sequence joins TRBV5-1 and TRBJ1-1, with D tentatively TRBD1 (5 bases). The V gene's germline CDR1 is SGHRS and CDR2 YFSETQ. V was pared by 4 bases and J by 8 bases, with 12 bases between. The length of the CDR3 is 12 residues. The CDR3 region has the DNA TGCGCCAGCAGCCCAGACAGCCCAGAAGCTTTCTTT. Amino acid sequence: CASSPDSPEAFF. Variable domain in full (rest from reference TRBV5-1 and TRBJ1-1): KAGVTQTPRYLIKTRGQQVTLSCSPISGHRSVSWYQQTPGQGLQFLFEYFSETQRNKGNFPGRFSGRQFSNSRSEMNVSTLELGDSALYLCASSPDSPEAFFGQGTRLTVV.

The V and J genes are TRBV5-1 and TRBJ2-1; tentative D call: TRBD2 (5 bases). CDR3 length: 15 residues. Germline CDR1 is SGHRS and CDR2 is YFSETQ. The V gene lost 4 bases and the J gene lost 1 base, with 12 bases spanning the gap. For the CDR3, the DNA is TGCGCCAGCAGCGGACTGGCGGGTTCCTACAATGAGCAGTTCTTC. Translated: CASSGLAGSYNEQFF.

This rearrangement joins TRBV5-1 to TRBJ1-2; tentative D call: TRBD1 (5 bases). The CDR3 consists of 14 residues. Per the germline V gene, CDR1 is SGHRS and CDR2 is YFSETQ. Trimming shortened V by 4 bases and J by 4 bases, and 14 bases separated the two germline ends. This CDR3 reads CASSPTTEGYGYTF. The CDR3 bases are TGCGCCAGCAGCCCAACGACAGAGGGCTATGGCTACACCTTC.

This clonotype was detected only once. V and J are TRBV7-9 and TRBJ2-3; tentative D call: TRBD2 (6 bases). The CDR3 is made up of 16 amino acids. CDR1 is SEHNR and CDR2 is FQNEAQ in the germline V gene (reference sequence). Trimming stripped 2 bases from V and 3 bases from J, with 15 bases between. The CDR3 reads CASSLRRRGGTDTQYF. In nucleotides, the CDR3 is TGTGCCAGCAGCTTAAGGCGGAGGGGAGGAACAGATACGCAGTATTTT. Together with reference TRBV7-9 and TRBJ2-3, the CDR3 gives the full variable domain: DTGVSQNPRHKITKRGQNVTFRCDPISEHNRLYWYRQTLGQGPEFLTYFQNEAQLEKSRLLSDRFSAERPKGSFSTLEIQRTEQGDSAMYLCASSLRRRGGTDTQYFGPGTRLTVL.

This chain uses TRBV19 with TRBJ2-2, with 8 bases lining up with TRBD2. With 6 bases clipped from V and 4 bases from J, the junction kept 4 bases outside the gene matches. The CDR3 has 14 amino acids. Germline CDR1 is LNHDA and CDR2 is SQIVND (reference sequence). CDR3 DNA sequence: TGTGCCAGTAGACGCGGGAGGCGCACCGGGGAGCTGTTTTTT. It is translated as CASRRGRRTGELFF.

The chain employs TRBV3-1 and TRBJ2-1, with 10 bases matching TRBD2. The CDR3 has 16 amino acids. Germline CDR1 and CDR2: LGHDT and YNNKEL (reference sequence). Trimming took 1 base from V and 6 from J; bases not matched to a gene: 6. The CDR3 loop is CASSQGSLAGVNEQFF. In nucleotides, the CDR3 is TGTGCCAGCAGCCAAGGGTCCCTAGCGGGAGTCAATGAGCAGTTCTTC.

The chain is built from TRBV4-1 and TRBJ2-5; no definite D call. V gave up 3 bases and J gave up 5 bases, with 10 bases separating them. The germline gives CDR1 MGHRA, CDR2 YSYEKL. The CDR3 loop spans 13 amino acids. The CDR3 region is CASSQIFRETQYF. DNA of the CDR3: TGCGCCAGCAGCCAGATTTTCCGGGAGACCCAGTACTTC.

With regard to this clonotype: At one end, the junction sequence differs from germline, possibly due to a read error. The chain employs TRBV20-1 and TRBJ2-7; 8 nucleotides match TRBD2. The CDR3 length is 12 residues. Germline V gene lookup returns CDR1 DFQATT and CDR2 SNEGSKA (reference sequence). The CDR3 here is CSARGGRYEQYF. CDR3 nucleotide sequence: TGCAGTGCCAGAGGCGGGAGGTACGAGCAGTACTTC.

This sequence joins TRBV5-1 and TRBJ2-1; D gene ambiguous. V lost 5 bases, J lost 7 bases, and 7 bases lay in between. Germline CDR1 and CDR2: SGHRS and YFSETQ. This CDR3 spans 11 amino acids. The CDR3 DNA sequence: TGCGCCAGCAGACTGGGGAATGAGCAGTTCTTC. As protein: CASRLGNEQFF. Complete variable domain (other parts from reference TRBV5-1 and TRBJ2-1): KAGVTQTPRYLIKTRGQQVTLSCSPISGHRSVSWYQQTPGQGLQFLFEYFSETQRNKGNFPGRFSGRQFSNSRSEMNVSTLELGDSALYLCASRLGNEQFFGPGTRLTVL.

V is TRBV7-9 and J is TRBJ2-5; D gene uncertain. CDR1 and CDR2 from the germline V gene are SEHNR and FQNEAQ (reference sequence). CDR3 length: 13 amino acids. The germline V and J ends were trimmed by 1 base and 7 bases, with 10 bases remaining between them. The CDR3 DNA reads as TGTGCCAGCAGCTTAGGTGTGGGCGGGACCCAGTACTTC. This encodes CASSLGVGGTQYF.

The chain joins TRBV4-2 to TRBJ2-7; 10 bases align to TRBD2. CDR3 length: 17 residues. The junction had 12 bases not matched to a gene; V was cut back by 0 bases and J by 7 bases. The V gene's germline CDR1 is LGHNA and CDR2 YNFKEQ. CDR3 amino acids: CASSQERLAGALGEQYF. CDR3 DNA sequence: TGTGCCAGCAGCCAAGAACGGCTAGCGGGAGCTCTAGGGGAGCAGTACTTC.

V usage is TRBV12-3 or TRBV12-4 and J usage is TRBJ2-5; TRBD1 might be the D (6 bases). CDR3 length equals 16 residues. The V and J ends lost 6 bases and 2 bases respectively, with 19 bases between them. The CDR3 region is CASSRLQGSGQETQYF. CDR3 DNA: TGTGCCAGCAGCCGCCTACAGGGATCGGGACAAGAGACCCAGTACTTC.

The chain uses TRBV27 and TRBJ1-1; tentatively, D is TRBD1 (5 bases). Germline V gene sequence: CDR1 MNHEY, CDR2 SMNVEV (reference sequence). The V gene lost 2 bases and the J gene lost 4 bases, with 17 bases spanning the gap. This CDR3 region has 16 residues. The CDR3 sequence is CASSLIVGVGRTEAFF. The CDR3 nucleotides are TGTGCCAGCAGTTTAATTGTAGGGGTGGGACGCACTGAAGCTTTCTTT.

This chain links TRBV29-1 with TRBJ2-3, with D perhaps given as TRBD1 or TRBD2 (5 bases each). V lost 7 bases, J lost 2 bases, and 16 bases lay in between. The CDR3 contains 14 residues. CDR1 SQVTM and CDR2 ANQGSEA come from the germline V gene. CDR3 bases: TGCAGCGCCACGAGGGACCTTTCCACAGATACGCAGTATTTT. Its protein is CSATRDLSTDTQYF.

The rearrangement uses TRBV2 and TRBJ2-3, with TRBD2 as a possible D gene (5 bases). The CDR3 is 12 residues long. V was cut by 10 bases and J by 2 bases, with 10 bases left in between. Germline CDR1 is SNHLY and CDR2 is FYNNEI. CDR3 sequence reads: CATGVNTDTQYF. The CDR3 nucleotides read TGTGCCACCGGGGTAAACACAGATACGCAGTATTTT. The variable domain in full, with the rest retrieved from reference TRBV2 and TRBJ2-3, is EPEVTQTPSHQVTQMGQEVILRCVPISNHLYFYWYRQILGQKVEFLVSFYNNEISEKSEIFDDQFSVERPDGSNFTLKIRSTKLEDSAMYFCATGVNTDTQYFGPGTRLTVL.

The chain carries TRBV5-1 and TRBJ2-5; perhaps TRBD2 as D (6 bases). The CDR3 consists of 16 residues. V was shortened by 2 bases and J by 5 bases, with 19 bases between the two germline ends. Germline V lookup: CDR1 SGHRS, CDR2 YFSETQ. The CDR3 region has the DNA TGCGCCAGCAGCTTACCCGGGGGACCGGAAGGTGAGACCCAGTACTTC. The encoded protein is CASSLPGGPEGETQYF.

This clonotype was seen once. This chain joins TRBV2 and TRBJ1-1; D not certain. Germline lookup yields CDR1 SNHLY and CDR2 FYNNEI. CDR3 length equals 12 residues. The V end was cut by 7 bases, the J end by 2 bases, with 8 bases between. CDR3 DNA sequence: TGTGCCAGCACCGTAGATAACACTGAAGCTTTCTTT. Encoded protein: CASTVDNTEAFF.

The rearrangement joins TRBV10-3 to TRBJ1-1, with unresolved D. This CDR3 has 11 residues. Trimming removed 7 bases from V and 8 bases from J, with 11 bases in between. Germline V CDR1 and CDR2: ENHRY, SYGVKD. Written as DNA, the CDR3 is TGTGCCATCACCAACACTAAGGAAGCTTTCTTT. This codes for CAITNTKEAFF.

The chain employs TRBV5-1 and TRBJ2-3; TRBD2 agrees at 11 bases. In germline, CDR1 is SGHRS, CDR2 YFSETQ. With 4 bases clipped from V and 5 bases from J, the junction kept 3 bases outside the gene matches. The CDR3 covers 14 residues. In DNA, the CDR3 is TGCGCCAGCAGCGGGACTAGCGGTGAAGATACGCAGTATTTT. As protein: CASSGTSGEDTQYF.

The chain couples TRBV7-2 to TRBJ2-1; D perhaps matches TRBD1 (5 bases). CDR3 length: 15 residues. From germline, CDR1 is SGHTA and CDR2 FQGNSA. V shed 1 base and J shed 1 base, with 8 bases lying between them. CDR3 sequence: CASSLDRNSYNEQFF. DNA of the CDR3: TGTGCCAGCAGCTTAGACAGGAATTCCTACAATGAGCAGTTCTTC.

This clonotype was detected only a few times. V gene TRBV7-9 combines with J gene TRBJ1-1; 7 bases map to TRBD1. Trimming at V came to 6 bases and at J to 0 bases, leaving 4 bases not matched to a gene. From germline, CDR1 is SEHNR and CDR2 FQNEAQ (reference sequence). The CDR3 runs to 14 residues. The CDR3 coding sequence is TGTGCCAGCAGTCCCGGGACAGTGAACACTGAAGCTTTCTTT. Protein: CASSPGTVNTEAFF. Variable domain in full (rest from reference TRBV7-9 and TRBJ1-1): DTGVSQNPRHKITKRGQNVTFRCDPISEHNRLYWYRQTLGQGPEFLTYFQNEAQLEKSRLLSDRFSAERPKGSFSTLEIQRTEQGDSAMYLCASSPGTVNTEAFFGQGTRLTVV.

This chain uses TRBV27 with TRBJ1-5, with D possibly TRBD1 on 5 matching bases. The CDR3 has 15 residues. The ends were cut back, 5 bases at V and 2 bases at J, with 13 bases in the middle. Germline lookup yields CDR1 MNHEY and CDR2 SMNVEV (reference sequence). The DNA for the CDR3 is TGTGCCAGCAGTATTTCCTCGGGGGGCAATCAGCCCCAGCATTTT. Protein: CASSISSGGNQPQHF.